These 26 T cell receptor beta chains were sequenced from one sample in a study of graft-versus-host responses after intestinal transplantation. The method was immunoSEQ multiplex PCR; TCRdb's version includes in-frame clones alone and lacks a portion of them. This sample has more than 85,000 clones, with just under 95% found just once. These receptors have no known antigen. The sample here was unstimulated CD8+ T cells sorted from spleen or lymph node cells, taken before transplant. These receptors were collected from a human donor who was the organ donor for an intestinal transplant.

The rearrangement uses TRBV13 and TRBJ2-7, with D possibly matching TRBD1 (6 bases). The V gene lost 5 bases and the J gene lost 2 bases, with 16 bases spanning the gap. Germline V gene lookup returns CDR1 PRHDT and CDR2 FYEKMQ (reference sequence). The CDR3 runs 15 residues. The CDR3 DNA reads TGTGCCAGCAGCCCTCACCGGACAGTAACCTACGAGCAGTACTTC. Amino acids: CASSPHRTVTYEQYF.

The rearrangement uses TRBV9 and TRBJ2-5, with a tentative D call TRBD2 (5 bases). The V end was cut by 0 bases, the J end by 5 bases, with 11 bases between. The CDR3 spans 14 residues. CDR1 is SGDLS and CDR2 is YYNGEE in the germline V gene. The CDR3 bases are TGTGCCAGCAGCGTAGACGGGGTTTCTGAGACCCAGTACTTC. Amino acid sequence: CASSVDGVSETQYF.

This chain uses TRBV6-6 with TRBJ1-1; tentatively, D is TRBD1 (5 bases). CDR3 length: 16 amino acids. Germline V gene data show CDR1 as MNHNY and CDR2 as SVGAGI (reference sequence). Deletions cut 5 bases from V and 0 bases from J, with 16 bases between. The CDR3 DNA reads as TGTGCCAGCAGTACCCAGGGATGGGGCATGAACACTGAAGCTTTCTTT. This sequence encodes CASSTQGWGMNTEAFF.

The chain employs TRBV10-3 and TRBJ1-4; 9 nucleotides agree with TRBD1. The junction had 3 bases not matched to a gene; V was cut back by 6 bases and J by 4 bases. The CDR3 runs to 14 residues. The germline CDR1 and CDR2 sequences are ENHRY and SYGVKD. The CDR3 coding sequence is TGTGCCATCAGGAAGACAGGGGGTAATGAAAAACTGTTTTTT. This encodes CAIRKTGGNEKLFF.

The chain has TRBV30 and TRBJ2-3; 7 nucleotides match TRBD2. V shed 8 bases, J shed 1 base, and the junction held 9 bases outside the gene matches. The CDR3 has 14 residues. CDR1 is GTSNPN, CDR2 SVGIG, per germline (reference sequence). The DNA for the CDR3 is TGTGCCCAGAGGGCCGGACTAGGCACAGATACGCAGTATTTT. Amino acid sequence: CAQRAGLGTDTQYF.

The J gene is TRBJ1-4, the V gene TRBV6-1; TRBD1 agrees at 8 bases. CDR1 is MNHNS and CDR2 is SASEGT in the germline V gene. The CDR3 is made up of 14 amino acids. Unmatched junction bases numbered 6, after V lost 6 bases and J lost 6 bases. DNA for the CDR3: TGTGCCAGCAGCTCTGACAGGGGTCATGAAAAACTGTTTTTT. Translation gives CASSSDRGHEKLFF.

The chain uses TRBV7-9 and TRBJ2-1, with 16 positions matching TRBD2. V lost 1 base, J lost 12 bases, and 6 bases stayed unmatched. The CDR3 is 16 amino acids. Germline CDR1 reads SEHNR; CDR2 reads FQNEAQ (reference sequence). CDR3: CASSLVGTSGGEGQFF. CDR3 bases: TGTGCCAGCAGCTTAGTAGGGACTAGCGGGGGGGAAGGGCAGTTCTTC. Full variable domain (missing parts from reference TRBV7-9 and TRBJ2-1): DTGVSQNPRHKITKRGQNVTFRCDPISEHNRLYWYRQTLGQGPEFLTYFQNEAQLEKSRLLSDRFSAERPKGSFSTLEIQRTEQGDSAMYLCASSLVGTSGGEGQFFGPGTRLTVL.

This chain joins TRBV28 and TRBJ1-2; 8 nucleotides line up with TRBD1. After removal of 6 bases from V and 8 bases from J, the junction contained 8 bases not matched to a gene. This CDR3 spans 13 amino acids. CDR1 is MDHEN, CDR2 SYDVKM, per germline. CDR3 DNA sequence: TGTGCCAGCAGACCGGGACAGGCGTGCGGCTACACCTTC. Translated, it gives CASRPGQACGYTF.

The J gene is TRBJ2-6, the V gene TRBV5-6, with unresolved D. The V end was cut by 1 base, the J end by 15 bases, with 14 bases between. Germline V gene sequence: CDR1 SGHDT, CDR2 YYEEEE. The CDR3 contains 13 residues. The CDR3 sequence: CASSLLIRHRLTF. CDR3 nucleotides: TGTGCCAGCAGCTTGCTTATCCGACACCGCCTGACTTTC.

The chain joins TRBV6-6 to TRBJ2-3, with 7 nucleotides matching TRBD2. V lost 5 bases, J lost 2 bases, and 7 bases stayed unmatched. Germline CDR1 MNHNY, CDR2 SVGAGI (reference sequence). The CDR3 consists of 15 residues. In DNA form, the CDR3 reads TGTGCCAGCAGTGCTAGCGGAAGCTTCACAGATACGCAGTATTTT. Protein sequence: CASSASGSFTDTQYF.

CDR3: CASSRTSGGETQYF. The CDR3 bases are TGTGCCAGCAGTCGGACTAGCGGGGGGGAGACCCAGTACTTC. The genes are TRBV6-5 and TRBJ2-5, with 14 bases that match TRBD2. Germline CDR1 is MNHEY and CDR2 is SVGAGI. Unmatched junction bases numbered 1, after V lost 5 bases and J lost 5 bases. This CDR3 contains 14 residues.

This rearrangement joins TRBV28 to TRBJ1-5; perhaps TRBD1 as D (6 bases). The V gene lost 6 bases and the J gene lost 3 bases, with 27 bases spanning the gap. There are 19 residues in the CDR3. Germline-derived CDR1 and CDR2 are MDHEN and SYDVKM. This CDR3 reads CASRRTGTPVQLLNQPQHF. In DNA form, the CDR3 reads TGTGCCAGCAGACGTACCGGGACACCAGTCCAACTTCTCAATCAGCCCCAGCATTTT.

V and J are TRBV5-1 and TRBJ1-2; 8 positions agree with TRBD1. The CDR3 totals 16 residues. Germline CDR1 SGHRS, CDR2 YFSETQ. Germline trimming cut 4 bases from V and 6 bases from J; bases unmatched to any gene: 14. The CDR3 is CASSRGTGDSLDGYTF. The CDR3 region has the DNA TGCGCCAGCAGCCGCGGGACAGGAGATTCCCTTGATGGCTACACCTTC.

The V gene is TRBV6-1, the J gene TRBJ2-1, with D possibly matching TRBD1 (6 bases). The length of the CDR3 is 15 residues. Per germline, CDR1 MNHNS and CDR2 SASEGT. Trimming took 0 bases from V and 3 from J, leaving 9 bases between them. CDR3 protein: CASSEAGQFYNEQFF. The CDR3 nucleotides read TGTGCCAGCAGTGAAGCCGGACAGTTCTACAATGAGCAGTTCTTC.

This chain connects TRBV6-1 to TRBJ2-5, with D perhaps TRBD2 (5 bases). Germline CDR1 and CDR2: MNHNS and SASEGT. V shed 6 bases and J shed 5 bases, with 19 bases lying between them. The CDR3 length is 15 residues. The CDR3 DNA reads as TGTGCCAGCAGCCAAGACACCCTTGGCGGGGAGACCCAGTACTTC. Residues: CASSQDTLGGETQYF.

The rearrangement uses TRBV7-9 and TRBJ2-7; D might be TRBD1 (5 bases). V lost 3 bases, J lost 5 bases, and 14 bases lay in between. CDR1 is SEHNR, CDR2 FQNEAQ, per germline (reference sequence). This CDR3 has 14 residues. For the CDR3, the DNA is TGTGCCAGCAGCTTGGGGCAGGGTTACAACGAGCAGTACTTC. This gives the protein CASSLGQGYNEQYF.

This chain connects TRBV4-1 to TRBJ2-2, with 8 bases fitting TRBD1. The CDR3 consists of 16 residues. V was clipped by 3 bases and J by 6 bases; unmatched bases: 9. CDR1 MGHRA and CDR2 YSYEKL come from the germline V gene. The CDR3 loop is CASSQARTGKPGELFF. The DNA for the CDR3 is TGCGCCAGCAGCCAGGCACGGACAGGGAAGCCCGGGGAGCTGTTTTTT.

The rearrangement uses TRBV9 and TRBJ1-2; 10 positions match TRBD1. CDR3 length: 15 amino acids. V lost 0 bases, J lost 6 bases, and 5 bases stayed unmatched. CDR1 and CDR2 from the germline V gene are SGDLS and YYNGEE. The CDR3 loop is CASSVGDRGVNGYTF. CDR3 bases: TGTGCCAGCAGCGTAGGGGACAGGGGAGTCAATGGCTACACCTTC.

The chain links TRBV2 to TRBJ1-1; D is perhaps TRBD1 (5 bases). The CDR3 has 15 residues. Germline V gene sequence: CDR1 SNHLY, CDR2 FYNNEI. V was clipped by 3 bases and J by 4 bases, with 15 bases between them. The CDR3 region has the DNA TGTGCCAGCAGTGATGTTCCTCCCGGGGGCACTGAAGCTTTCTTT. Encoded protein: CASSDVPPGGTEAFF. The entire variable domain, with the rest obtained from reference TRBV2 and TRBJ1-1, is as follows: EPEVTQTPSHQVTQMGQEVILRCVPISNHLYFYWYRQILGQKVEFLVSFYNNEISEKSEIFDDQFSVERPDGSNFTLKIRSTKLEDSAMYFCASSDVPPGGTEAFFGQGTRLTVV.

In regard to this clone: One junction end disagrees with the germline gene, perhaps due to a read error. This sequence joins TRBV7-7 and TRBJ2-1; no clear D gene. Germline V gene data show CDR1 as SSHAT and CDR2 as FNYEAQ (reference sequence). The CDR3 runs to 16 residues. For the CDR3, the DNA is TGTGCTAGCAGCAAACTTGGCGGCGTCTCCTACAATGAGCAGTTCTTC. Encoded protein: CASSKLGGVSYNEQFF.

The chain has TRBV15 and TRBJ1-1; 7 nucleotides line up with TRBD1. With V trimmed by 3 bases and J by 3 bases, 7 bases remained unmatched. The germline V gene has CDR1 LNHNV and CDR2 YYDKDF (reference sequence). The CDR3 is 15 residues long. CDR3 bases: TGTGCCACCAGCAGTTTGACAGGGACCTACACTGAAGCTTTCTTT. This gives the protein CATSSLTGTYTEAFF.

The chain couples TRBV2 to TRBJ2-1; TRBD2 matches 12 bases. The CDR3 covers 14 residues. Trimming at V came to 6 bases and at J to 6 bases, leaving 3 bases not matched to a gene. CDR1 is SNHLY and CDR2 is FYNNEI in the germline V gene. The CDR3 here is CASRRLAGVNEQFF. The CDR3 DNA follows: TGTGCCAGCAGGAGACTAGCGGGGGTCAATGAGCAGTTCTTC.

V usage is TRBV2 and J usage is TRBJ2-7, with 12 bases matching TRBD2. The V gene end was trimmed by 8 bases and the J gene end by 6 bases; junction bases not matched to a gene: 17. The length of the CDR3 is 17 residues. Germline assignment: CDR1 SNHLY and CDR2 FYNNEI. The chain's CDR3 is CASGRLAGAVGLLEQYF. The CDR3 DNA reads as TGTGCCAGCGGACGACTAGCGGGAGCCGTGGGGCTGCTCGAGCAGTACTTC. The variable domain in full, completed from reference TRBV2 and TRBJ2-7, reads EPEVTQTPSHQVTQMGQEVILRCVPISNHLYFYWYRQILGQKVEFLVSFYNNEISEKSEIFDDQFSVERPDGSNFTLKIRSTKLEDSAMYFCASGRLAGAVGLLEQYFGPGTRLTVT.

V and J are TRBV29-1 and TRBJ1-1; D not resolved. V dropped 1 base and J dropped 0 bases, with 18 bases sitting between them. From germline, CDR1 is SQVTM and CDR2 ANQGSEA. The CDR3 length is 17 residues. CDR3 nucleotide sequence: TGCAGCGTTGAAGCATTTCAGGTACATACCATGAACACTGAAGCTTTCTTT. Amino acids: CSVEAFQVHTMNTEAFF.

This clone was picked up a small number of times. V and J are TRBV2 and TRBJ1-1, with TRBD1 identical over 7 bases. V was pared by 9 bases and J by 0 bases, with 7 bases of the junction left unmatched. CDR1 is SNHLY, CDR2 FYNNEI, per germline. The CDR3 totals 14 residues. This CDR3 reads CASMTGIMNTEAFF. For the CDR3, the DNA is TGTGCCAGTATGACAGGGATCATGAACACTGAAGCTTTCTTT. The full variable domain, in which reference TRBV2 and TRBJ1-1 provide the parts outside the CDR3, is EPEVTQTPSHQVTQMGQEVILRCVPISNHLYFYWYRQILGQKVEFLVSFYNNEISEKSEIFDDQFSVERPDGSNFTLKIRSTKLEDSAMYFCASMTGIMNTEAFFGQGTRLTVV.

V usage is TRBV13 and J usage is TRBJ2-5; 14 positions agree with TRBD2. The CDR3 runs to 18 residues. The junction had 8 bases not matched to a gene; V was cut back by 4 bases and J by 1 base. In germline, CDR1 is PRHDT, CDR2 FYEKMQ (reference sequence). The CDR3 protein is CASSSRLAGGWLQETQYF. In DNA form, the CDR3 reads TGTGCCAGCAGCTCAAGACTAGCGGGAGGGTGGCTCCAAGAGACCCAGTACTTC.